Below, 29 T cell receptor beta chains from the same sample are listed, as sequenced in a study of T-cell reconstitution after alpha-beta-depleted transplantation in children. During its preparation, the TCRbeta library received unique molecular identifiers. Each CDR3 protein gets one entry after TCRdb re-called the PCR reads with MiXCR. The sample shows 450,000 to 700,000 distinct CDR3 sequences, roughly 30% of them seen only once. Specimen: PBMCs, collected before TCRalphabeta/CD19-depleted stem cell transplant. These receptors were obtained from a boy under three years old with Wiskott-Aldrich syndrome, due to receive a stem cell transplant.

DNA for the CDR3: TGTGCCAGTAGTAGAGAACGACAGGGGCTATACTACGAGCAGTACTTC. Amino acid sequence: CASSRERQGLYYEQYF. The rearrangement links TRBV19 to TRBJ2-7; 8 nucleotides align to TRBD1. Germline CDR1 LNHDA, CDR2 SQIVND (reference sequence). V lost 4 bases to trimming and J lost 3 bases; unmatched junction nucleotides: 11. This CDR3 region has 16 residues. The entire variable domain, with the rest obtained from reference TRBV19 and TRBJ2-7, is as follows: DGGITQSPKYLFRKEGQNVTLSCEQNLNHDAMYWYRQDPGQGLRLIYYSQIVNDFQKGDIAEGYSVSREKKESFPLTVTSAQKNPTAFYLCASSRERQGLYYEQYFGPGTRLTVT.

The V call is TRBV20-1, the J call TRBJ2-5; the D gene is possibly TRBD2 (5 bases). The V end was cut by 7 bases, the J end by 2 bases, with 11 bases between. This CDR3 comprises 12 residues. CDR1 is DFQATT and CDR2 is SNEGSKA in the germline V gene (reference sequence). The CDR3 protein is CSGRRAQETQYF. DNA for the CDR3: TGCAGTGGACGGCGGGCACAAGAGACCCAGTACTTC.

The chain couples TRBV29-1 to TRBJ2-2; D might be TRBD1 (6 bases). Germline V gene data show CDR1 as SQVTM and CDR2 as ANQGSEA. The CDR3 spans 13 residues. V was trimmed by 5 bases and J by 6 bases, leaving 13 bases between them. CDR3 loop: CSVRARGSGELFF. CDR3 sequence (DNA): TGCAGCGTTCGAGCGAGGGGGTCCGGGGAGCTGTTTTTT.

The chain joins TRBV5-4 to TRBJ1-1; D is unresolved. The CDR3 length is 14 residues. Trimming removed 1 base at V and 1 base at J, with 8 bases between. CDR1 and CDR2 from the germline V gene are SGHNT and YYREEE (reference sequence). CDR3 region: CASSLRAGNTEAFF. The CDR3 bases are TGTGCCAGCAGCTTGAGGGCAGGGAACACTGAAGCTTTCTTT.

This clonotype was counted only a few times. V is TRBV11-2 and J is TRBJ2-7; D perhaps matches TRBD2 (5 bases). The CDR3 length is 14 residues. V was cut by 8 bases and J by 1 base, with 15 bases left in between. In germline, CDR1 is SGHAT, CDR2 FQNNGV. CDR3 residues: CASARGGPSYEQYF. DNA of the CDR3: TGTGCCAGCGCTAGAGGCGGGCCGTCCTACGAGCAGTACTTC.

The chain has TRBV5-1 and TRBJ1-4; D gene uncertain. Germline V gene lookup returns CDR1 SGHRS and CDR2 YFSETQ. The V end was cut by 2 bases, the J end by 5 bases, with 10 bases between. This CDR3 region has 14 residues. CDR3 sequence reads: CASSFGVGNEKLFF. For the CDR3, the DNA is TGCGCCAGCAGCTTTGGAGTGGGGAATGAAAAACTGTTTTTT.

In its sample, this clonotype was seen once. This chain joins TRBV7-9 and TRBJ2-1; D uncertain. The CDR3 has 15 amino acids. Germline V gene lookup returns CDR1 SEHNR and CDR2 FQNEAQ (reference sequence). The germline V and J ends were trimmed by 5 bases and 3 bases, with 14 bases remaining between them. The CDR3 sequence is CASSDDKVFYNEQFF. The DNA for the CDR3 is TGTGCCAGCAGCGACGACAAGGTCTTCTACAATGAGCAGTTCTTC. Supplemented by reference TRBV7-9 and TRBJ2-1, the full variable domain reads DTGVSQNPRHKITKRGQNVTFRCDPISEHNRLYWYRQTLGQGPEFLTYFQNEAQLEKSRLLSDRFSAERPKGSFSTLEIQRTEQGDSAMYLCASSDDKVFYNEQFFGPGTRLTVL.

This chain connects TRBV7-6 to TRBJ2-2; D is perhaps TRBD2 (5 bases). Trimming pared 0 bases from V and 8 bases from J, leaving 10 bases between. From germline, CDR1 is SGHVS and CDR2 FNYEAQ. This CDR3 has 14 residues. The CDR3 spells CASSLAGASGELFF. The CDR3 nucleotides read TGTGCCAGCAGCTTAGCGGGAGCTAGTGGGGAGCTGTTTTTT.

This clonotype was detected only a few times. This chain uses TRBV29-1 with TRBJ2-1; possibly TRBD2 for D (6 bases). Germline CDR1 and CDR2: SQVTM and ANQGSEA. CDR3 length: 16 residues. V was trimmed by 5 bases and J by 0 bases, leaving 17 bases between them. For the CDR3, the DNA is TGCAGCGTTAGATTCTCTATCGGGAGCTCCTACAATGAGCAGTTCTTC. Protein product: CSVRFSIGSSYNEQFF.

This clonotype was seen at least ten times. The chain couples TRBV5-1 to TRBJ1-4, with 11 nucleotides matching TRBD1. J lost 7 bases, V lost 4 bases, and 3 bases had no gene match. Germline CDR1 reads SGHRS; CDR2 reads YFSETQ. This CDR3 contains 14 residues. The CDR3 coding sequence is TGCGCCAGCAGCCTCGGGACAGGGGGTGAAAAACTGTTTTTT. This encodes CASSLGTGGEKLFF.

The chain links TRBV10-3 to TRBJ2-5, with D possibly called TRBD1 or TRBD2 (5 bases each). V was cut by 3 bases and J by 7 bases, with 18 bases left in between. In germline, CDR1 is ENHRY, CDR2 SYGVKD. CDR3 length equals 15 residues. The CDR3 region is CAISDSDTWGRTQYF. As DNA, the CDR3 is TGTGCCATCAGTGACTCGGACACATGGGGACGGACCCAGTACTTC.

In its sample, this clonotype was seen a few times. DNA for the CDR3: TGTGCCACCAGCAGATCTGGGGAGACCCAGTACTTC. Translated: CATSRSGETQYF. The genes are TRBV15 and TRBJ2-5, with D unclear. The CDR3 totals 12 residues. Trimming removed 2 bases at V and 5 bases at J, with 6 bases between. Germline CDR1 LNHNV, CDR2 YYDKDF (reference sequence). Looking up the rest from reference TRBV15 and TRBJ2-5 gives the full variable domain: DAMVIQNPRYQVTQFGKPVTLSCSQTLNHNVMYWYQQKSSQAPKLLFHYYDKDFNNEADTPDNFQSRRPNTSFCFLDIRSPGLGDTAMYLCATSRSGETQYFGPGTRLLVL.

This chain uses TRBV25-1 with TRBJ2-1; 8 bases match TRBD2. The V and J ends lost 4 bases and 7 bases, in that order; junction bases with no gene match: 6. The CDR3 length is 14 residues. Germline CDR1 is MGHDK and CDR2 is SYGVNS. CDR3 in amino acids: CASSALAGRNEQFF. The CDR3 region has the DNA TGTGCCAGCAGTGCCCTAGCGGGTCGTAATGAGCAGTTCTTC.

V usage is TRBV20-1 and J usage is TRBJ2-7; D uncertain. Trimming removed 0 bases from V and 4 bases from J, with 13 bases in between. Per the germline V gene, CDR1 is DFQATT and CDR2 is SNEGSKA (reference sequence). The CDR3 length is 14 residues. CDR3 DNA sequence: TGCAGTGCTAGAGACAAAAGTTGGGGATACGAGCAGTACTTC. This translates into CSARDKSWGYEQYF.

The V and J genes are TRBV3-1 and TRBJ2-1; weak D call: TRBD2 (5 bases). The ends were cut back, 8 bases at V and 10 bases at J, with 24 bases in the middle. The CDR3 runs 15 residues. Germline V gives CDR1 LGHDT, CDR2 YNNKEL (reference sequence). CDR3 bases: TGTGCCAGCTCCCTTATCGGGATATATACGGGGGAGCAGTTCTTC. Protein product: CASSLIGIYTGEQFF.

In this sample, this clonotype turned up a few times. This rearrangement joins TRBV5-1 to TRBJ2-1; D might be TRBD1 or TRBD2, each matching 5 bases. Germline V lookup: CDR1 SGHRS, CDR2 YFSETQ. This CDR3 spans 16 amino acids. V was cut by 2 bases and J by 8 bases, with 20 bases left in between. In nucleotides, the CDR3 is TGCGCCAGCAGCTTCAGGGTGGGAGCTTCGGGGTATGAGCAGTTCTTC. This gives the protein CASSFRVGASGYEQFF. Together with reference TRBV5-1 and TRBJ2-1, the CDR3 gives the full variable domain: KAGVTQTPRYLIKTRGQQVTLSCSPISGHRSVSWYQQTPGQGLQFLFEYFSETQRNKGNFPGRFSGRQFSNSRSEMNVSTLELGDSALYLCASSFRVGASGYEQFFGPGTRLTVL.

The V and J genes are TRBV5-1 and TRBJ2-3, with 9 nucleotides matching TRBD2. The CDR3 is made up of 14 amino acids. Trimming at V came to 7 bases and at J to 0 bases, leaving 3 bases not matched to a gene. Germline CDR1 reads SGHRS; CDR2 reads YFSETQ. The CDR3 loop is CASASGRSTDTQYF. CDR3 coding DNA: TGCGCCAGCGCGAGCGGGAGGAGCACAGATACGCAGTATTTT.

The chain combines TRBV5-1 with TRBJ2-5; the D gene is possibly TRBD1 (5 bases). CDR1 and CDR2 from the germline V gene are SGHRS and YFSETQ. The CDR3 consists of 15 residues. V lost 0 bases, J lost 2 bases, and 11 bases lay in between. The CDR3 loop reads CASSLDGAQQETQYF. CDR3 bases: TGCGCCAGCAGCTTGGATGGGGCCCAACAAGAGACCCAGTACTTC.

The chain's CDR3 is CASSSTILAGVGDTQYF. Written as DNA, the CDR3 is TGTGCCAGCAGCTCGACGATACTAGCGGGAGTAGGAGATACGCAGTATTTT. The rearrangement uses TRBV7-9 and TRBJ2-3, with 11 bases aligning to TRBD2. J gave up 5 bases and V 4 bases, and 11 bases lay outside the gene matches. Germline CDR1 reads SEHNR; CDR2 reads FQNEAQ (reference sequence). CDR3 size: 17 residues.

In nucleotides, the CDR3 is TGTGCCAGCACAATTCTCACGACTCCTGGGACTAGCGGAGCCAAAAACATTCAGTACTTC. Residues: CASTILTTPGTSGAKNIQYF. The chain couples TRBV6-2 or TRBV6-3 to TRBJ2-4, with 11 bases lining up with TRBD2. Per germline, CDR1 MNHEY and CDR2 SVGEGT. V shed 7 bases, J shed 0 bases, and the junction held 17 bases outside the gene matches. The CDR3 sequence is 20 residues long.

The J gene is TRBJ2-7, the V gene TRBV12-3 or TRBV12-4, with 7 bases aligning to TRBD1. This CDR3 region has 13 residues. V dropped 6 bases and J dropped 4; count of bases not matched to a gene: 6. CDR3 sequence reads: CASRRTGRYEQYF. In DNA, the CDR3 is TGTGCCAGCAGAAGGACAGGTCGGTACGAGCAGTACTTC.

This clonotype has just a few counts. The chain links TRBV5-1 to TRBJ2-1; 8 bases fit TRBD2. Trimming removed 2 bases from V and 2 bases from J; junction bases left unmatched: 6. The CDR3 spans 16 residues. The germline V gene has CDR1 SGHRS and CDR2 YFSETQ. The CDR3 reads CASSLPAGVTYNEQFF. As DNA, the CDR3 is TGCGCCAGCAGCTTACCAGCGGGGGTTACCTACAATGAGCAGTTCTTC.

The rearrangement uses TRBV5-6 and TRBJ2-5; 11 nucleotides line up with TRBD1. The germline CDR1 and CDR2 sequences are SGHDT and YYEEEE. J lost 3 bases, V lost 0 bases, and 1 base had no gene match. This CDR3 has 15 amino acids. The CDR3 DNA follows: TGTGCCAGCAGCTTGGGGGGACAGGGGGAAGAGACCCAGTACTTC. Amino acid sequence: CASSLGGQGEETQYF.

CDR3: CASSETSQGGEQFF. CDR3 DNA: TGTGCCAGCAGCGAGACCTCACAGGGCGGGGAGCAGTTCTTC. This sequence joins TRBV9 and TRBJ2-1; D is possibly TRBD1 (6 bases). The CDR3 covers 14 residues. V was trimmed by 3 bases and J by 10 bases, leaving 17 bases between them. Germline V gene sequence: CDR1 SGDLS, CDR2 YYNGEE.

J is TRBJ2-1 and V is TRBV10-3; D is possibly TRBD2 (6 bases). V was shortened by 1 base and J by 9 bases, with 16 bases between the two germline ends. The V gene's germline CDR1 is ENHRY and CDR2 SYGVKD. CDR3 length equals 15 residues. CDR3 amino acids: CAISELIAASSEQFF. The DNA of the CDR3 is TGTGCCATCAGTGAGTTAATAGCGGCCTCGAGTGAGCAGTTCTTC.

This chain links TRBV24-1 with TRBJ2-1; 10 bases are shared with TRBD2. Germline CDR1 reads KGHDR; CDR2 reads SFDVKD. After removal of 0 bases from V and 4 bases from J, the junction contained 8 bases not matched to a gene. This CDR3 is 18 amino acids long. Here the CDR3 reads CATSDLRLGTSEYNEQFF. The CDR3 DNA follows: TGTGCCACCAGTGATTTGCGATTAGGGACTAGCGAGTACAATGAGCAGTTCTTC.

This clonotype came up a few times. This rearrangement joins TRBV5-1 to TRBJ2-5; TRBD1 matches at 8 bases. This CDR3 has 14 residues. Germline V gene sequence: CDR1 SGHRS, CDR2 YFSETQ. V was clipped by 4 bases and J by 4 bases; unmatched bases: 6. Here the CDR3 DNA reads TGCGCCAGCAGCAGGTCCGGGACAGGAGAGACCCAGTACTTC. Residues: CASSRSGTGETQYF.

This chain uses TRBV20-1 with TRBJ1-5; possibly TRBD1 for D (5 bases). V was cut by 6 bases and J by 6 bases, with 18 bases left in between. The CDR3 consists of 14 residues. CDR1 and CDR2 (germline): DFQATT, SNEGSKA (reference sequence). The CDR3, as DNA: TGCAGTGCCACACTGGGGCAGGTGAGTCAGCCCCAGCATTTT. Protein sequence: CSATLGQVSQPQHF.

This clonotype turned up a few times. The chain has TRBV7-2 and TRBJ1-2; the D is unclear. CDR1 is SGHTA and CDR2 is FQGNSA in the germline V gene. Deletions cut 4 bases from V and 6 bases from J, with 12 bases between. The CDR3 is 13 amino acids. CDR3 sequence (DNA): TGTGCCAGCAGCTCCCAAAATGCCCATGGCTACACCTTC. Its protein product is CASSSQNAHGYTF.